Following are 16 T cell receptor beta chains from one sample sequenced in a study of blood T cell repertoires in COVID-19. Method: immunoSEQ multiplex PCR; TCRdb's copy keeps in-frame clones and lacks some. The sample contains approximately 270,000 clones, roughly nine tenths of which appear only once. The sample taken for sequencing was PBMCs or T cells enriched from blood (not recorded which). These receptors were obtained from a human donor in a cohort exposed to, infected with or recovered from COVID-19 (not recorded which). The donor label of this sample is uncertain.

V and J are TRBV19 and TRBJ1-1; the D gene is possibly TRBD1 (5 bases). The CDR3 is 14 residues long. CDR1 LNHDA and CDR2 SQIVND come from the germline V gene (reference sequence). V was pared by 5 bases and J by 1 base, with 11 bases between. This CDR3 is CASSLARANTEAFF. The CDR3 DNA sequence: TGTGCCAGTAGTCTGGCCAGGGCGAACACTGAAGCTTTCTTT.

The chain recombines TRBV27 with TRBJ1-2; 7 positions agree with TRBD1. The junction had 15 bases not matched to a gene; V was cut back by 6 bases and J by 8 bases. The CDR3 sequence is 15 residues long. Germline CDR1 MNHEY, CDR2 SMNVEV (reference sequence). The CDR3 DNA sequence: TGTGCCAGCAGCCTTATGGCCGACAGGGTCGAGGGCTACACCTTC. Translated, it gives CASSLMADRVEGYTF.

The rearrangement joins TRBV11-3 to TRBJ2-1, with D maybe TRBD1 (6 bases). The germline V gene has CDR1 SGHNT and CDR2 YENEEA. The CDR3 runs 15 residues. Trimming took 0 bases from V and 1 from J, leaving 7 bases between them. The CDR3 DNA reads TGTGCCAGCAGCTTAGACAGGGGTTCCTACAATGAGCAGTTCTTC. Amino acid sequence: CASSLDRGSYNEQFF.

The chain links TRBV19 to TRBJ1-4; 8 bases line up with TRBD1. J was trimmed by 4 bases and V by 8 bases; bases with no gene match: 6. In germline, CDR1 is LNHDA, CDR2 SQIVND (reference sequence). The CDR3 is 14 residues long. The CDR3, as DNA: TGTGCCAGTGCACAGGGGGGAGTTAATGAAAAACTGTTTTTT. It codes for CASAQGGVNEKLFF. Using reference TRBV19 and TRBJ1-4 for the parts outside the CDR3, the full variable domain is DGGITQSPKYLFRKEGQNVTLSCEQNLNHDAMYWYRQDPGQGLRLIYYSQIVNDFQKGDIAEGYSVSREKKESFPLTVTSAQKNPTAFYLCASAQGGVNEKLFFGSGTQLSVL.

V gene TRBV19 combines with J gene TRBJ1-1; no definite D call. This CDR3 region has 13 residues. Trimming stripped 7 bases from V and 0 bases from J, with 9 bases between. Germline lookup yields CDR1 LNHDA and CDR2 SQIVND (reference sequence). The CDR3 reads CASTRSMNTEAFF. The CDR3, as DNA: TGTGCCAGTACGCGATCCATGAACACTGAAGCTTTCTTT.

V is TRBV7-8 and J is TRBJ2-1, with TRBD2 identical over 10 bases. This CDR3 has 15 amino acids. V dropped 5 bases and J dropped 4; count of bases not matched to a gene: 5. CDR1 and CDR2 from the germline V gene are SGHVS and FQNEAQ. CDR3 bases: TGTGCCAGCAGCCGAGGGACTAGCGAGTACAATGAGCAGTTCTTC. Protein: CASSRGTSEYNEQFF. The full variable domain, completed using reference TRBV7-8 and TRBJ2-1, is GAGVSQSPRYKVAKRGQDVALRCDPISGHVSLFWYQQALGQGPEFLTYFQNEAQLDKSGLPSDRFFAERPEGSVSTLKIQRTQQEDSAVYLCASSRGTSEYNEQFFGPGTRLTVL.

This chain joins TRBV5-1 and TRBJ2-7, with 9 bases that match TRBD1. The junction had 2 bases not matched to a gene; V was cut back by 5 bases and J by 2 bases. The CDR3 runs 13 residues. The germline gives CDR1 SGHRS, CDR2 YFSETQ. The CDR3 loop reads CASRGTGTYEQYF. CDR3 sequence (DNA): TGCGCCAGCAGAGGGACAGGGACCTACGAGCAGTACTTC.

The rearrangement uses TRBV5-1 and TRBJ1-5; TRBD1 is a possible D gene (5 bases). With 0 bases removed from V and 0 bases from J, the gap between germline ends came to 7 bases. Germline V gives CDR1 SGHRS, CDR2 YFSETQ. This CDR3 contains 15 residues. The CDR3 reads CASSLAGISNQPQHF. The CDR3 nucleotides read TGCGCCAGCAGCTTGGCAGGGATTAGCAATCAGCCCCAGCATTTT.

This chain connects TRBV5-5 to TRBJ2-3; tentative D call: TRBD1 (6 bases). The CDR3 runs to 14 residues. Between the trimmed V and J ends, which lost 2 bases and 0 bases, there was a span of 7 bases. Germline V gene lookup returns CDR1 SGHKS and CDR2 YYEKEE (reference sequence). CDR3 nucleotide sequence: TGTGCCAGCAGCTTAGGACAGAGCACAGATACGCAGTATTTT. The encoded protein is CASSLGQSTDTQYF.

V is TRBV19 and J is TRBJ2-7, with a tentative D call TRBD1 (7 bases). The germline V gene has CDR1 LNHDA and CDR2 SQIVND (reference sequence). This CDR3 spans 13 amino acids. The ends were cut back, 5 bases at V and 3 bases at J, with 11 bases in the middle. The CDR3 nucleotides are TGTGCCAGTAGTTCAGGGGGGCTCTACGAGCAGTACTTC. Its protein is CASSSGGLYEQYF. Full variable domain (remainder filled in from reference TRBV19 and TRBJ2-7): DGGITQSPKYLFRKEGQNVTLSCEQNLNHDAMYWYRQDPGQGLRLIYYSQIVNDFQKGDIAEGYSVSREKKESFPLTVTSAQKNPTAFYLCASSSGGLYEQYFGPGTRLTVT.

The chain couples TRBV7-9 to TRBJ1-6; 8 nucleotides match TRBD1. The CDR3 consists of 15 residues. CDR1 and CDR2 from the germline V gene are SEHNR and FQNEAQ (reference sequence). With V trimmed by 5 bases and J by 9 bases, 9 bases remained unmatched. The CDR3 protein is CASSPGGTGGSPLHF. CDR3 DNA: TGTGCCAGCAGCCCAGGGGGGACAGGAGGTTCACCCCTCCACTTT.

The CDR3 is CASSVDQAGGTGELFF. The DNA of the CDR3 is TGTGCCAGCAGCGTAGATCAAGCAGGAGGGACCGGGGAGCTGTTTTTT. The rearrangement links TRBV9 to TRBJ2-2, with D tentatively TRBD2 (6 bases). The V end was cut by 0 bases, the J end by 5 bases, with 14 bases between. This CDR3 is built from 16 residues. CDR1 is SGDLS and CDR2 is YYNGEE in the germline V gene.

V is TRBV27 and J is TRBJ1-1; 8 bases fit TRBD1. This CDR3 has 17 residues. With V trimmed by 2 bases and J by 0 bases, 8 bases remained unmatched. Per the germline V gene, CDR1 is MNHEY and CDR2 is SMNVEV (reference sequence). CDR3 in amino acids: CASSLLKTGGLNTEAFF. For the CDR3, the DNA is TGTGCCAGCAGTTTACTTAAAACAGGGGGGTTGAACACTGAAGCTTTCTTT.

The chain couples TRBV3-1 (or the pseudogene TRBV3-2) to TRBJ2-2, with D uncertain. CDR3 length: 12 residues. Deletions cut 3 bases from V and 6 bases from J, with 5 bases between. Germline V gene data show CDR1 as LGHDT and CDR2 as YNNKEL (reference sequence). The CDR3 nucleotides are TGTGCCAGCAGCCACGGAGCCGGGGAGCTGTTTTTT. Protein product: CASSHGAGELFF.

The CDR3 loop reads CASSPQGVGNQPQHF. As DNA, the CDR3 is TGTGCCAGCAGTCCACAGGGCGTGGGCAATCAGCCCCAGCATTTT. V is TRBV27 and J is TRBJ1-5; weak D call: TRBD1 (6 bases). V was shortened by 5 bases and J by 2 bases, with 13 bases between the two germline ends. CDR1 is MNHEY, CDR2 SMNVEV, per germline (reference sequence). The CDR3 extends over 15 amino acids.

The chain employs TRBV30 and TRBJ1-2; D uncertain. Trimming stripped 0 bases from V and 6 bases from J, with 11 bases between. Germline V CDR1 and CDR2: GTSNPN, SVGIG (reference sequence). The CDR3 spans 13 residues. CDR3 bases: TGTGCCTGGAGTGTATATCAGGTCGATGGCTACACCTTC. Protein sequence: CAWSVYQVDGYTF. The full variable domain, in which reference TRBV30 and TRBJ1-2 provide the parts outside the CDR3, is SQTIHQWPATLVQPVGSPLSLECTVEGTSNPNLYWYRQAAGRGLQLLFYSVGIGQISSEVPQNLSASRPQDRQFILSSKKLLLSDSGFYLCAWSVYQVDGYTFGSGTRLTVV.